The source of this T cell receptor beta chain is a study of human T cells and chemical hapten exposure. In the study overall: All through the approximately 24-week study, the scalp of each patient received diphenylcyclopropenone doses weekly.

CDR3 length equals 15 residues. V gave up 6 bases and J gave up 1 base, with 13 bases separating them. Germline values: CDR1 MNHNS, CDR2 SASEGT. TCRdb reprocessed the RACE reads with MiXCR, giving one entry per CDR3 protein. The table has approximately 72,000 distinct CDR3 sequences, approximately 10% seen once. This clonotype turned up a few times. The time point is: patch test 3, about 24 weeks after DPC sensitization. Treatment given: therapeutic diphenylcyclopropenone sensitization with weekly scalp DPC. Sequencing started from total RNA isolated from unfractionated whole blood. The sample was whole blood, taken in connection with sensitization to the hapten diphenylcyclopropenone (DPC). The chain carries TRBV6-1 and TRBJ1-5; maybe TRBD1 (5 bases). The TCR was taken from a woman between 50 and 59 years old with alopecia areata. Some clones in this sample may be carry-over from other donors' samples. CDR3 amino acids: CASRAGGASNQPQHF. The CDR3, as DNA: TGTGCCAGCAGAGCGGGGGGAGCCAGCAATCAGCCCCAGCATTTT.